This T cell receptor beta chain was identified during a study of blood T cell repertoires in COVID-19. Sequencing used immunoSEQ multiplex PCR; TCRdb keeps in-frame clones, though not all of them. Of about 15,000 clones listed, about 90% are singletons. Germline V gene lookup returns CDR1 MDHEN and CDR2 SYDVKM. The CDR3 covers 16 residues. The J segment lost 3 bases and the V segment lost 2 bases, leaving 5 bases of the junction unmatched. The chain has TRBV28 and TRBJ1-2; 11 bases are a match to TRBD1. The material sequenced was peripheral blood. This TCR was sampled from a human donor in a cohort sampled during active COVID-19. CDR3: CASSLIRGQGDYGYTF. CDR3 DNA sequence: TGTGCCAGCAGTTTAATTCGGGGACAGGGGGACTATGGCTACACCTTC.